This T cell receptor (beta chain) was obtained from a study of blood T cells in healthy people across ages. Findings and caveats of the study: TCR beta diversity, measured per million T cells, fell in a roughly linear way with age.

As for this clonotype: Its matching antigen is unknown.

The CDR3 is 16 amino acids. Germline V gene sequence: CDR1 LGHDT, CDR2 YNNKEL (reference sequence). The ends lost 1 base at V and 7 bases at J; junction bases unmatched: 9. The use of a sample-barcoded 5' primer and a J-beta primer mix characterized a second PCR of roughly 7 to 11 cycles. A single record per CDR3 protein comes from TCRdb applying MiXCR to the 5' RACE reads. Of 1.5 million to 2 million distinct CDR3 sequences listed, 28% are singletons. The chain joins TRBV3-1 to TRBJ1-5; 8 bases match TRBD1. This clonotype was sampled from a woman aged 30 to 39 in good health. The source material was blood. For the CDR3, the DNA is TGTGCCAGCAGCCAAGCAGGACAGGGTGGTAGACAGCCCCAGCATTTT. Translation: CASSQAGQGGRQPQHF. The full variable domain, with the rest looked up from reference TRBV3-1 and TRBJ1-5, is DTAVSQTPKYLVTQMGNDKSIKCEQNLGHDTMYWYKQDSKKFLKIMFSYNNKELIINETVPNRFSPKSPDKAHLNLHINSLELGDSAVYFCASSQAGQGGRQPQHFGDGTRLSIL.